The 32 T cell receptor beta chains listed next were all sequenced from one sample in a study of cytomegalovirus exposure and HLA in healthy donors. Primers: 60 Vbeta forward and 13 Jbeta reverse. Assay: immunoSEQ multiplex PCR; the TCRdb copy retains only in-frame clones and omits some. Here the sample spans some 77,000 clones, 79% being singletons. Sequencing was performed on PBMCs. These receptors came from a woman between 40 and 55 years old in good health and CMV-seropositive.

The chain couples TRBV6-1 to TRBJ1-4, with D possibly being TRBD1 (5 bases). The CDR3 loop spans 16 amino acids. The germline CDR1 and CDR2 sequences are MNHNS and SASEGT. V lost 2 bases and J 7 bases, leaving 17 bases between the germline ends. The CDR3 sequence: CASSEMWGRVGEKLFF. DNA for the CDR3: TGTGCCAGCAGTGAAATGTGGGGGAGGGTAGGTGAAAAACTGTTTTTT.

The chain recombines TRBV7-9 with TRBJ1-3, with D unclear. V lost 0 bases and J 0 bases, leaving 9 bases between the germline ends. Per the germline V gene, CDR1 is SEHNR and CDR2 is FQNEAQ (reference sequence). The CDR3 is 16 residues long. The CDR3 reads CASSLALRFSGNTIYF. The CDR3 DNA follows: TGTGCCAGCAGCTTAGCGCTACGGTTCTCTGGAAACACCATATATTTT.

The rearrangement links TRBV2 to TRBJ1-2, with a tentative D call TRBD1 (6 bases). The germline gives CDR1 SNHLY, CDR2 FYNNEI. Deletions cut 4 bases from V and 4 bases from J, with 13 bases between. The CDR3 length is 14 residues. Written as DNA, the CDR3 is TGTGCCAGCAGTGGACAGGCAAAACCCTATGGCTACACCTTC. This translates into CASSGQAKPYGYTF.

CDR3 residues: CAWSFSNSYEQYF. The CDR3 DNA reads TGTGCCTGGAGTTTTAGCAACTCCTACGAGCAGTACTTC. The chain uses TRBV30 and TRBJ2-7; D unclear. The V gene's germline CDR1 is GTSNPN and CDR2 SVGIG (reference sequence). V lost 2 bases, J lost 0 bases, and 8 bases lay in between. The CDR3 extends over 13 amino acids.

The rearrangement links TRBV2 to TRBJ1-2; 11 nucleotides agree with TRBD1. Germline V lookup: CDR1 SNHLY, CDR2 FYNNEI. The CDR3 is 15 residues long. With 6 bases clipped from V and 7 bases from J, the junction kept 10 bases outside the gene matches. The DNA of the CDR3 is TGTGCCAGCAGAGTAGCCCGGACAGGGGGCGGTGGCTACACCTTC. Translating it yields CASRVARTGGGGYTF. Full variable domain (missing parts from reference TRBV2 and TRBJ1-2): EPEVTQTPSHQVTQMGQEVILRCVPISNHLYFYWYRQILGQKVEFLVSFYNNEISEKSEIFDDQFSVERPDGSNFTLKIRSTKLEDSAMYFCASRVARTGGGGYTFGSGTRLTVV.

The chain joins TRBV12-5 to TRBJ2-1; weak D call: TRBD2 (7 bases). CDR1 and CDR2 from the germline V gene are LGHNT and FRNRAP. This CDR3 has 15 residues. V lost 6 bases to trimming and J lost 4 bases, with 16 bases between them. The CDR3 here is CASGGGLADYNEQFF. The CDR3 nucleotides read TGTGCTAGTGGCGGGGGCCTAGCGGATTACAATGAGCAGTTCTTC.

The count of this clone is one. The genes are TRBV7-9 and TRBJ2-4, with D perhaps matching TRBD1 (6 bases). Germline assignment: CDR1 SEHNR and CDR2 FQNEAQ (reference sequence). The CDR3 has 11 amino acids. Trimming stripped 2 bases from V and 10 bases from J, with 6 bases between. CDR3 loop: CASSLQGIQYF. The DNA of the CDR3 is TGTGCCAGCAGCTTACAGGGGATTCAGTACTTC.

This chain connects TRBV6-1 to TRBJ1-2, with 8 bases fitting TRBD1. This CDR3 comprises 16 residues. Germline CDR1 MNHNS, CDR2 SASEGT. The V and J ends lost 2 bases and 2 bases, in that order; junction bases with no gene match: 7. CDR3 sequence: CASSEWGWTGNYGYTF. The CDR3 DNA reads TGTGCCAGCAGTGAATGGGGCTGGACAGGGAACTATGGCTACACCTTC.

The chain combines TRBV6-4 with TRBJ2-1; 7 nucleotides align to TRBD1. CDR1 MRHNA and CDR2 SNTAGT come from the germline V gene. V gave up 4 bases and J gave up 0 bases; unmatched junction bases: 3. The CDR3 loop spans 15 amino acids. CDR3 in amino acids: CASSVTGDSYNEQFF. Here the CDR3 DNA reads TGTGCCAGCAGTGTAACAGGGGACTCCTACAATGAGCAGTTCTTC.

This clone was found once. The chain uses TRBV18 and TRBJ1-1; 11 nucleotides match TRBD1. Germline V gene lookup returns CDR1 KGHSH and CDR2 LQKENI. The junction had 4 bases not matched to a gene; V was cut back by 6 bases and J by 1 base. CDR3 length: 15 residues. The CDR3 sequence is CASSDGQGANTEAFF. CDR3 coding DNA: TGTGCCAGCTCGGATGGACAGGGGGCGAACACTGAAGCTTTCTTT.

A note on this clone: An end of the junction differs from the germline gene, which may be a read error. The chain has TRBV6-1 and TRBJ1-6; perhaps TRBD1 as D (5 bases). Germline loops: CDR1 MNHNS, CDR2 SASEGT. The length of the CDR3 is 15 residues. The CDR3 nucleotides read TGTGCCAGTAGACAAGGGACTCGGAAGGGTTCACCCCTCAACTTT. Encoded protein: CASRQGTRKGSPLNF.

The V and J genes are TRBV7-2 and TRBJ1-4; no firm D call. The CDR3 runs 14 residues. Germline CDR1 is SGHTA and CDR2 is FQGNSA. With 5 bases removed from V and 5 bases from J, the gap between germline ends came to 12 bases. CDR3 coding DNA: TGTGCCAGCAGCCCTAAGATTGCGAATGAAAAACTGTTTTTT. Protein sequence: CASSPKIANEKLFF.

The rearrangement joins TRBV7-9 to TRBJ2-1, with D maybe TRBD2 (7 bases). Germline lookup yields CDR1 SEHNR and CDR2 FQNEAQ (reference sequence). This CDR3 has 15 amino acids. With 1 base removed from V and 5 bases from J, the gap between germline ends came to 12 bases. For the CDR3, the DNA is TGTGCCAGCAGCTTAGGAGGGGGGGCAAACAATGAGCAGTTCTTC. Protein product: CASSLGGGANNEQFF.

This sequence joins TRBV29-1 and TRBJ1-1; tentatively, D is TRBD1 (6 bases). Germline CDR1 is SQVTM and CDR2 is ANQGSEA. With 3 bases removed from V and 1 base from J, the gap between germline ends came to 18 bases. The CDR3 covers 16 residues. CDR3 region: CSVETARGVGNTEAFF. The CDR3 nucleotides read TGCAGCGTTGAGACGGCCAGGGGAGTTGGGAACACTGAAGCTTTCTTT.

This clone came up a few times. The chain has TRBV27 and TRBJ1-1; D possibly corresponds to TRBD1 (6 bases). The CDR3 is made up of 14 amino acids. V was cut by 6 bases and J by 1 base, with 12 bases left in between. CDR1 and CDR2 from the germline V gene are MNHEY and SMNVEV (reference sequence). The CDR3 DNA reads TGTGCCAGCAGGAAGGGGGGGTGGAACACTGAAGCTTTCTTT. Translation: CASRKGGWNTEAFF.

V gene TRBV6-6 combines with J gene TRBJ2-1; 8 bases map to TRBD2. The CDR3 runs 15 residues. The junction had 6 bases not matched to a gene; V was cut back by 6 bases and J by 2 bases. Germline CDR1 is MNHNY and CDR2 is SVGAGI (reference sequence). The CDR3, as DNA: TGTGCCAGCAGGTCGCGGGGGGCTGCCTACAATGAGCAGTTCTTC. It encodes CASRSRGAAYNEQFF.

The J gene is TRBJ2-7, the V gene TRBV20-1; TRBD1 matches at 9 bases. The V gene's germline CDR1 is DFQATT and CDR2 SNEGSKA (reference sequence). The CDR3 length is 11 residues. J gave up 5 bases and V 4 bases, and 0 bases lay outside the gene matches. Here the CDR3 DNA reads TGCAGTGCTAACAGGGGGCACGAGCAGTACTTC. Its protein product is CSANRGHEQYF.

CDR3 amino acids: CASSPKRQLGTEAFF. DNA for the CDR3: TGTGCCAGCAGTCCAAAGCGGCAGTTAGGGACTGAAGCTTTCTTT. This rearrangement joins TRBV6-1 to TRBJ1-1; D call uncertain. Germline loops: CDR1 MNHNS, CDR2 SASEGT. V gave up 5 bases and J gave up 5 bases, with 18 bases separating them. This CDR3 has 15 residues.

The V gene is TRBV2, the J gene TRBJ2-3; D call uncertain. Trimming shortened V by 6 bases and J by 2 bases, and 9 bases separated the two germline ends. Germline V CDR1 and CDR2: SNHLY, FYNNEI. The CDR3 sequence is 13 residues long. DNA of the CDR3: TGTGCCAGCAGAGCAGACATCACAGATACGCAGTATTTT. It codes for CASRADITDTQYF.

This clone was detected only a few times. V gene TRBV9 combines with J gene TRBJ2-5, with D possibly matching TRBD2 (5 bases). From germline, CDR1 is SGDLS and CDR2 YYNGEE. There are 18 residues in the CDR3. V was clipped by 0 bases and J by 5 bases, with 23 bases between them. CDR3 in amino acids: CASSVGGTLDGWRETQYF. The CDR3 coding sequence is TGTGCCAGCAGCGTAGGGGGTACCCTTGATGGTTGGAGGGAGACCCAGTACTTC.

The chain couples TRBV7-9 to TRBJ2-1, with a possible D match to TRBD2 (7 bases). Trimming shortened V by 6 bases and J by 6 bases, and 12 bases separated the two germline ends. CDR3 length: 13 amino acids. The germline V gene encodes CDR1 SEHNR and CDR2 FQNEAQ (reference sequence). The CDR3 reads CASRQGGGNEQFF. Written as DNA, the CDR3 is TGTGCCAGCAGGCAGGGAGGGGGCAATGAGCAGTTCTTC.

The rearrangement links TRBV15 to TRBJ2-7, with D possibly matching TRBD2 (5 bases). Germline assignment: CDR1 LNHNV and CDR2 YYDKDF (reference sequence). There are 14 residues in the CDR3. Trimming cost V 0 bases and J 3 bases, with 9 bases left between them. This CDR3 is CATSREPGNYEQYF. In nucleotides, the CDR3 is TGTGCCACCAGCAGAGAGCCGGGGAACTACGAGCAGTACTTC. The whole variable domain, filled in from reference TRBV15 and TRBJ2-7, reads DAMVIQNPRYQVTQFGKPVTLSCSQTLNHNVMYWYQQKSSQAPKLLFHYYDKDFNNEADTPDNFQSRRPNTSFCFLDIRSPGLGDTAMYLCATSREPGNYEQYFGPGTRLTVT.

This clone has a single count. V is TRBV6-1 and J is TRBJ1-2; tentative D call: TRBD1 (5 bases). Germline assignment: CDR1 MNHNS and CDR2 SASEGT. The CDR3 is 15 residues long. The ends were cut back, 7 bases at V and 2 bases at J, with 17 bases in the middle. DNA for the CDR3: TGTGCCAGCACTGGGGGTGGGGGAGGAAACTATGGCTACACCTTC. Protein sequence: CASTGGGGGNYGYTF.

This clone was seen more than once but under ten times. The chain uses TRBV4-1 and TRBJ2-4; tentatively, D is TRBD1 (6 bases). CDR3 length: 16 amino acids. V lost 3 bases, J lost 6 bases, and 18 bases lay in between. CDR1 and CDR2 from the germline V gene are MGHRA and YSYEKL. CDR3 sequence reads: CASSQELSGAINIQYF. DNA of the CDR3: TGCGCCAGCAGCCAGGAACTATCAGGGGCGATAAACATTCAGTACTTC.

The V and J genes are TRBV5-1 and TRBJ2-5; 9 nucleotides align to TRBD2. In germline, CDR1 is SGHRS, CDR2 YFSETQ. V was pared by 0 bases and J by 0 bases, with 0 bases of the junction left unmatched. This CDR3 is built from 15 residues. In DNA, the CDR3 is TGCGCCAGCAGCTTGGTAGCGGGGGACCAAGAGACCCAGTACTTC. Translating gives CASSLVAGDQETQYF. The complete variable domain, with remaining parts taken from reference TRBV5-1 and TRBJ2-5, reads KAGVTQTPRYLIKTRGQQVTLSCSPISGHRSVSWYQQTPGQGLQFLFEYFSETQRNKGNFPGRFSGRQFSNSRSEMNVSTLELGDSALYLCASSLVAGDQETQYFGPGTRLLVL.

V usage is TRBV6-5 and J usage is TRBJ2-3, with a possible D match to TRBD1 (6 bases). Germline V gene lookup returns CDR1 MNHEY and CDR2 SVGAGI. The CDR3 loop spans 16 amino acids. Trimming stripped 2 bases from V and 0 bases from J, with 12 bases between. This CDR3 is CASSYRRQVSTDTQYF. CDR3 coding DNA: TGTGCCAGCAGTTACCGCCGACAGGTTAGCACAGATACGCAGTATTTT.

This chain uses TRBV5-1 with TRBJ2-7, with TRBD1 identical over 7 bases. With 6 bases clipped from V and 3 bases from J, the junction kept 6 bases outside the gene matches. Per the germline V gene, CDR1 is SGHRS and CDR2 is YFSETQ. CDR3 length: 13 residues. The CDR3: CASTIGQDYEQYF. CDR3 nucleotide sequence: TGCGCCAGCACCATAGGACAGGACTACGAGCAGTACTTC.

The genes are TRBV4-1 and TRBJ1-4; no reliable D call. The V and J ends lost 2 bases and 10 bases respectively, with 17 bases between them. Germline V gives CDR1 MGHRA, CDR2 YSYEKL. The CDR3 is 15 residues long. CDR3 amino acids: CASSQFNDNPGKLFF. CDR3 DNA sequence: TGCGCCAGCAGCCAATTCAACGATAATCCGGGAAAACTGTTTTTT.

The count of this clone is one. V usage is TRBV7-9 and J usage is TRBJ2-1, with 10 bases matching TRBD2. There are 17 residues in the CDR3. Germline V gives CDR1 SEHNR, CDR2 FQNEAQ (reference sequence). V gave up 1 base and J gave up 6 bases; unmatched junction bases: 9. CDR3 nucleotide sequence: TGTGCCAGCAGCTTAGAATTTGGACTAGCGGACTTCAATGAGCAGTTCTTC. Protein product: CASSLEFGLADFNEQFF.

This chain uses TRBV9 with TRBJ1-1, with 7 bases matching TRBD1. Losses at the gene ends were 4 bases for V and 6 bases for J; bases not matched to a gene: 9. Germline V CDR1 and CDR2: SGDLS, YYNGEE. This CDR3 is built from 14 residues. The CDR3 sequence is CASSPRGQWPEAFF. In nucleotides, the CDR3 is TGTGCCAGCAGCCCTCGGGGACAGTGGCCTGAAGCTTTCTTT.

This clone was picked up a small number of times. The V and J genes are TRBV15 and TRBJ2-5; TRBD2 matches 10 bases. The CDR3 is 16 amino acids. V was clipped by 1 base and J by 2 bases; unmatched bases: 4. The germline gives CDR1 LNHNV, CDR2 YYDKDF (reference sequence). Here the CDR3 DNA reads TGTGCCACCAGCAGAGTGCCTAGCGGGGGACAAGAGACCCAGTACTTC. It yields the protein CATSRVPSGGQETQYF.

This sequence joins TRBV6-5 and TRBJ2-7, with TRBD1 matching over 8 bases. The CDR3 runs 14 residues. V dropped 6 bases and J dropped 9; count of bases not matched to a gene: 13. Germline CDR1 and CDR2: MNHEY and SVGAGI. In nucleotides, the CDR3 is TGTGCCAGCAGAAGCCAGGGGGCTAGAGTGGCGCAGTACTTC. It specifies CASRSQGARVAQYF.